This TCR beta chain was documented in a study of read filtering for tumor transcriptome and immune sequencing. Whole-study context: After DNase treatment, RNA was made into whole-transcriptome libraries.

The library was built from about 400 ng RNA with molecular barcoded adaptors for alpha/delta and beta/gamma chains. Each CDR3 protein is one row after TCRdb ran MiXCR on the reads. The top ten hold approximately 38% of the sample, which has tens of thousands of distinct CDR3 sequences, about 20% seen once. Overall study findings and caveats: Without single-read clonotypes, shared clonotype proportions correlated more between IR-seq and RNA-seq.

This clonotype appeared a single time. Its antigen is currently unknown. A junction end diverges from the germline sequence, so it may reflect a read error. Germline V gene data show CDR1 as MDHEN and CDR2 as SYDVKM. The CDR3 runs 16 residues. The sequence derives from a donor aged 40 or over with multiple myeloma. Sequenced material: a population of CD138-negative cells sorted from bone marrow. The chain has TRBV28 and TRBJ2-1; a weak D match, TRBD1 (8 bases). CDR3 loop: CASGLTGGVSYNEQFF. The CDR3 DNA is TGCGCCAGCGGTTTAACAGGGGGGGTCTCCTACAATGAGCAGTTCTTC.